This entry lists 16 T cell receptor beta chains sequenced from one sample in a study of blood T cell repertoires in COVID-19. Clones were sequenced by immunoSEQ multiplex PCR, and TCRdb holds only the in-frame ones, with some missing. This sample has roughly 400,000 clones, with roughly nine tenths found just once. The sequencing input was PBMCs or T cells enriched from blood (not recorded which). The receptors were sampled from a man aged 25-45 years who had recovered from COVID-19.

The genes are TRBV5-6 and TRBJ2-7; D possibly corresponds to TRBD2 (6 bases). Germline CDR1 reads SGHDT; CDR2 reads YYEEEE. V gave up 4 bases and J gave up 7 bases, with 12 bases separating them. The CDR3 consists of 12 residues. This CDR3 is CASSQTSIEQYF. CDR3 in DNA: TGTGCCAGCAGCCAGACTAGTATTGAGCAGTACTTC.

CDR3 sequence (DNA): TGCGCCAGCGGGGACAGGGTGAACACTGAAGCTTTCTTT. Translating it yields CASGDRVNTEAFF. The chain carries TRBV5-1 and TRBJ1-1; 9 bases line up with TRBD1. With 7 bases clipped from V and 0 bases from J, the junction kept 1 base outside the gene matches. CDR1 and CDR2 (germline): SGHRS, YFSETQ. CDR3 size: 13 residues.

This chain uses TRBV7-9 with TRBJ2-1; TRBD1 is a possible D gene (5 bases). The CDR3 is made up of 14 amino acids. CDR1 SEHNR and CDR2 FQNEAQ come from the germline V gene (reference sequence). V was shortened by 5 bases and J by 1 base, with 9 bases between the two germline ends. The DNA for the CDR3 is TGTGCCAGCAGCCTCCGACAGTCCTACAATGAGCAGTTCTTC. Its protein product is CASSLRQSYNEQFF.

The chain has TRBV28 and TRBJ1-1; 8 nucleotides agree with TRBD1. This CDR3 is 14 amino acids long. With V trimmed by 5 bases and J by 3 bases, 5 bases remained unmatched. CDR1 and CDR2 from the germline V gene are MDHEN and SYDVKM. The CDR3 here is CASSDPDRDTEAFF. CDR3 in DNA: TGTGCCAGCAGTGACCCGGACAGGGACACTGAAGCTTTCTTT.

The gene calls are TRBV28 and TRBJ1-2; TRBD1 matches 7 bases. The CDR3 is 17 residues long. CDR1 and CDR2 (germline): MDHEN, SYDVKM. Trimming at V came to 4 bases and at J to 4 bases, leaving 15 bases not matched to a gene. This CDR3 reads CASSSRTGESLVYGYTF. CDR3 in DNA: TGTGCCAGCAGTTCTCGGACAGGAGAGTCCCTCGTCTATGGCTACACCTTC.

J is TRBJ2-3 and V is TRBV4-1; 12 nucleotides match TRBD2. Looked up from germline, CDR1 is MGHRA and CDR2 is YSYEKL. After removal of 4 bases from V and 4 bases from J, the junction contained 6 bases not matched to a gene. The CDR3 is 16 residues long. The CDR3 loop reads CASSLPTSGSPDTQYF. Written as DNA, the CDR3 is TGCGCCAGCAGCCTACCGACTAGCGGGAGCCCAGATACGCAGTATTTT.

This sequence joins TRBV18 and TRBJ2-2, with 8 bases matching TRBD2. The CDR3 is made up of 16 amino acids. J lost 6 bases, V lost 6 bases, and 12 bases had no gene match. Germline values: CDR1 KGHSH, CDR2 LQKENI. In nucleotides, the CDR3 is TGTGCCAGCTCTCCTCAGCGGGAGCTAAACGCCGGGGAGCTGTTTTTT. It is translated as CASSPQRELNAGELFF.

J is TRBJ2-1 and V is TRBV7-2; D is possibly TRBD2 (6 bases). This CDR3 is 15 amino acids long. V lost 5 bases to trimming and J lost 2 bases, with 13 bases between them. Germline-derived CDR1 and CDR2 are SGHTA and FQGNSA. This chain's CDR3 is CASSLGRPAYNEQFF. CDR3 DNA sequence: TGTGCCAGCAGCCTGGGGAGGCCTGCCTACAATGAGCAGTTCTTC.

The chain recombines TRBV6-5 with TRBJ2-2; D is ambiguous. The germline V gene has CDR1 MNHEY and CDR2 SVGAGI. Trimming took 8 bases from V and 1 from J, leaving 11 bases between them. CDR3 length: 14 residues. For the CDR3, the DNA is TGTGCCAGCCGGATCAGCGAGAACACCGGGGAGCTGTTTTTT. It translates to CASRISENTGELFF.

The DNA of the CDR3 is TGTGCCAGCAGCCCAGCAGGGTTAATGAACACTGAAGCTTTCTTT. Its protein product is CASSPAGLMNTEAFF. The chain recombines TRBV9 with TRBJ1-1; perhaps TRBD1 as D (5 bases). The V gene lost 4 bases and the J gene lost 0 bases, with 13 bases spanning the gap. The V gene's germline CDR1 is SGDLS and CDR2 YYNGEE. The CDR3 covers 15 residues. Combining the CDR3 with reference TRBV9 and TRBJ1-1 gives the whole variable domain DSGVTQTPKHLITATGQRVTLRCSPRSGDLSVYWYQQSLDQGLQFLIQYYNGEERAKGNILERFSAQQFPDLHSELNLSSLELGDSALYFCASSPAGLMNTEAFFGQGTRLTVV.

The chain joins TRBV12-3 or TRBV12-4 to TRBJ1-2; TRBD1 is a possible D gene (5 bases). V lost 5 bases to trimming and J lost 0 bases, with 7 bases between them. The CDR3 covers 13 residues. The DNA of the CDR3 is TGTGCCAGCAGTGCGACAGCTAACTATGGCTACACCTTC. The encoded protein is CASSATANYGYTF.

In DNA, the CDR3 is TGTGCCAGCAGCTTGGGACAGCAAAACTACGAGCAGTACTTC. Translated: CASSLGQQNYEQYF. V and J are TRBV5-4 and TRBJ2-7; TRBD1 might be the D (5 bases). Germline V gene data show CDR1 as SGHNT and CDR2 as YYREEE (reference sequence). The CDR3 spans 14 residues. Deletions cut 0 bases from V and 3 bases from J, with 10 bases between. The whole variable domain, filled in from reference TRBV5-4 and TRBJ2-7, reads ETGVTQSPTHLIKTRGQQVTLRCSSQSGHNTVSWYQQALGQGPQFIFQYYREEENGRGNFPPRFSGLQFPNYSSELNVNALELDDSALYLCASSLGQQNYEQYFGPGTRLTVT.

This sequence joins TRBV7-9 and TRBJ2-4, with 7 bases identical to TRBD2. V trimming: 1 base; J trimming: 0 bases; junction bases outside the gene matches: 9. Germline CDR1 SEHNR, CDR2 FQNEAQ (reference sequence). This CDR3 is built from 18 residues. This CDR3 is CASSLVFSGGIAKNIQYF. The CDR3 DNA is TGTGCCAGCAGCTTAGTTTTTTCCGGGGGGATAGCCAAAAACATTCAGTACTTC.

This chain's CDR3 is CATSDWTGGFYEQYF. The DNA for the CDR3 is TGTGCCACCAGTGATTGGACAGGGGGCTTCTACGAGCAGTACTTC. The rearrangement links TRBV24-1 to TRBJ2-7; TRBD1 matches at 11 bases. The trim removed 2 bases at V and 3 bases at J, leaving 2 bases unmatched. The CDR3 consists of 15 residues. Germline-derived CDR1 and CDR2 are KGHDR and SFDVKD.

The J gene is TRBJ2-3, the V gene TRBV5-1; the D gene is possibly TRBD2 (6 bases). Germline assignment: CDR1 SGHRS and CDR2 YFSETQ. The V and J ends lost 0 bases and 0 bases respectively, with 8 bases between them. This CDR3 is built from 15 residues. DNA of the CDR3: TGCGCCAGCAGCTTGGCGGGGACTAGCACAGATACGCAGTATTTT. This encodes CASSLAGTSTDTQYF.

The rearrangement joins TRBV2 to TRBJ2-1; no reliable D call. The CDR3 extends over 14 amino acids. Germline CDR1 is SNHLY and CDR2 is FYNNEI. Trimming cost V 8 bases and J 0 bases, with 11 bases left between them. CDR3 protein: CASPPLSSYNEQFF. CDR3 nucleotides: TGTGCCAGCCCTCCGCTTAGCTCCTACAATGAGCAGTTCTTC.